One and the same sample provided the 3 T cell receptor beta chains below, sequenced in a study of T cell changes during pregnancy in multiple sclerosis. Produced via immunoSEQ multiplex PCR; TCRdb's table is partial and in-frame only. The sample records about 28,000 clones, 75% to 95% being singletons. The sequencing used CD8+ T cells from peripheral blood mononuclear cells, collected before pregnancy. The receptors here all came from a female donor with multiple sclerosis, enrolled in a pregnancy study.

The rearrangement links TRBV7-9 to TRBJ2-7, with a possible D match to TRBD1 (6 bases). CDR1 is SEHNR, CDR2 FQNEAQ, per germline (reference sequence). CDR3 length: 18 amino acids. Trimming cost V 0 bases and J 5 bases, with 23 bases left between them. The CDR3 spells CASSLAPTRTAAVHEQYF. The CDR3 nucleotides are TGTGCCAGCAGCTTAGCACCCACACGGACAGCGGCCGTCCACGAGCAGTACTTC.

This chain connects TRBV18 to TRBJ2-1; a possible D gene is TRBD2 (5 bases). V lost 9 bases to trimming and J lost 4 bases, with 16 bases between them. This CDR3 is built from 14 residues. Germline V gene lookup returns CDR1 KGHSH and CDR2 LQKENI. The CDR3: CASISEGVYNEQFF. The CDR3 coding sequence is TGTGCCAGTATATCAGAGGGAGTTTACAATGAGCAGTTCTTC.

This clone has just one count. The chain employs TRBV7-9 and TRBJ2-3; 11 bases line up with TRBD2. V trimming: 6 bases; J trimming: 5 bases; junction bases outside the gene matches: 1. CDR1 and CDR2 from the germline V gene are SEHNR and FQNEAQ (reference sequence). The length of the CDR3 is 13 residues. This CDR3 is CASRGTSGDTQYF. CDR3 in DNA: TGTGCCAGCAGAGGGACTAGCGGAGATACGCAGTATTTT.